A selection of T cell receptor beta chains follows, all from one sample in a study of cytomegalovirus exposure and HLA in healthy donors. This table comes from immunoSEQ multiplex PCR, and its TCRdb copy is limited to in-frame clones, with some not included. Of about 59,000 clones in the sample, roughly 84% are singletons; the top ten hold about 1.6%. Material for sequencing was PBMCs. The receptors derive from a human donor in good health. CDR3s include the opening cysteine and the closing phenylalanine or tryptophan. The D gene is left open where the match is weak. Size is stated for part of the rows, as once, few or many counts, or as a class when the clone is expanded.

v_gene: TRBV9
j_gene: TRBJ2-2
d_gene: .
abundance: .
CDR3nt: TGTGCCAGCAGCCCCCAGGGGATCGCGGTCACCGGGGAGCTGTTTTTT
CDR3aa: CASSPQGIAVTGELFF

v_gene: TRBV9
j_gene: TRBJ2-3
d_gene: .
abundance: .
CDR3nt: TGTGCCAGCAGCGTAGGGAGCGGATTCACAGATACGCAGTATTTT
CDR3aa: CASSVGSGFTDTQYF

v_gene: TRBV10-3
j_gene: TRBJ1-1
d_gene: .
abundance: few
CDR3nt: TGTGCCATCACCGTGAGGCCGAACACTGAAGCTTTCTTT
CDR3aa: CAITVRPNTEAFF

v_gene: TRBV4-2
j_gene: TRBJ1-2
d_gene: TRBD1
abundance: once
CDR3nt: TGTGCCAGCAGCCAAGATAGATCGGACAGGTACTATGGCTACACCTTC
CDR3aa: CASSQDRSDRYYGYTF

v_gene: TRBV7-9
j_gene: TRBJ2-3
d_gene: .
abundance: .
CDR3nt: TGTGCCAGCAGCCCTCGGGATACGCAGTATTTT
CDR3aa: CASSPRDTQYF

v_gene: TRBV15
j_gene: TRBJ1-4
d_gene: .
abundance: once
CDR3nt: TGTGCCACCAAAGACTGGATGGGTTATGGAGAAAAACTGTTTTTT
CDR3aa: CATKDWMGYGEKLFF

v_gene: TRBV5-4
j_gene: TRBJ1-2
d_gene: TRBD1
abundance: once
CDR3nt: TGTGCCAGCAGCCCGGCGGGACAGGCCATCTATGGCTACACCTTC
CDR3aa: CASSPAGQAIYGYTF

v_gene: TRBV4-2
j_gene: TRBJ1-6
d_gene: TRBD1
abundance: few
CDR3nt: TGTGCCAGCAGCCAGGGGGGACAGGGGTATTCACCCCTCCACTTT
CDR3aa: CASSQGGQGYSPLHF

v_gene: TRBV4-2
j_gene: TRBJ2-6
d_gene: .
abundance: .
CDR3nt: TGTGCCAGCAGCCAAGGAGGTAGCTCTGGGGCCAACGTCCTGACTTTC
CDR3aa: CASSQGGSSGANVLTF

v_gene: TRBV18
j_gene: TRBJ2-3
d_gene: .
abundance: .
CDR3nt: TGTGCCAGCTCACCACCAGTACAGGGCACAGATACGCAGTATTTT
CDR3aa: CASSPPVQGTDTQYF

v_gene: TRBV5-1
j_gene: TRBJ2-4
d_gene: .
abundance: .
CDR3nt: TGCGCCAGCAGCTTGGAAGGCAGTGGGGCCCTAGACATTCAGTACTTC
CDR3aa: CASSLEGSGALDIQYF

v_gene: TRBV27
j_gene: TRBJ2-7
d_gene: TRBD2
abundance: .
CDR3nt: TGTGCCAGCAGAACGGCGGGGGGGTACGAGCAGTACTTC
CDR3aa: CASRTAGGYEQYF

v_gene: TRBV18
j_gene: TRBJ1-2
d_gene: TRBD1
abundance: .
CDR3nt: TGTGCCAGCTCACCCGAGACAGGGCCATTTTATGGCTACACCTTC
CDR3aa: CASSPETGPFYGYTF

v_gene: TRBV10-3
j_gene: TRBJ2-7
d_gene: TRBD1
abundance: .
CDR3nt: TGTGCCATCCGGACAGGGAGCTCCTACGAGCAGTACTTC
CDR3aa: CAIRTGSSYEQYF

v_gene: TRBV15
j_gene: TRBJ2-2
d_gene: .
abundance: .
CDR3nt: TGTGCCACCAGCTCCCGGGGGTGGGCCGGGGAGCTGTTTTTT
CDR3aa: CATSSRGWAGELFF

v_gene: TRBV5-1
j_gene: TRBJ2-2
d_gene: TRBD2
abundance: .
CDR3nt: TGCGCCAGCAGCTTGGATAGCGGGGGGAACACCGGGGAGCTGTTTTTT
CDR3aa: CASSLDSGGNTGELFF

v_gene: TRBV9
j_gene: TRBJ1-1
d_gene: .
abundance: .
CDR3nt: TGTGCCAGCAGCCCCACCCCAGGGTTGGCTGAAGCTTTCTTT
CDR3aa: CASSPTPGLAEAFF

v_gene: TRBV19
j_gene: TRBJ2-1
d_gene: .
abundance: .
CDR3nt: TGTGCCAGTAGTATAAGTACCGGGATTCAGCAGTTCTTC
CDR3aa: CASSISTGIQQFF

v_gene: TRBV30
j_gene: TRBJ1-5
d_gene: .
abundance: .
CDR3nt: TGTGCCTGGAGTGTACGGGGGGGAGGTCAGCCCCAGCATTTT
CDR3aa: CAWSVRGGGQPQHF

v_gene: TRBV6-1
j_gene: TRBJ1-1
d_gene: .
abundance: .
CDR3nt: TGTGCCAGCAGTGAAGCCTCGACAGAAAACACTGAAGCTTTCTTT
CDR3aa: CASSEASTENTEAFF

v_gene: TRBV27
j_gene: TRBJ2-7
d_gene: TRBD2
abundance: .
CDR3nt: TGTGCCAGCAGTTTAAAGAGGCTAGCGGGAGAGACCCCGGGGGAGCAGTACTTC
CDR3aa: CASSLKRLAGETPGEQYF

v_gene: TRBV18
j_gene: TRBJ1-4
d_gene: TRBD1
abundance: .
CDR3nt: TGTGCCAGCTCACCGGGACAGTCTAATGAAAAACTGTTTTTT
CDR3aa: CASSPGQSNEKLFF